This note documents a single TCR beta chain sequence. Germline lookup yields CDR1 SNHLY and CDR2 FYNNEI. V shed 7 bases, J shed 0 bases, and the junction held 14 bases outside the gene matches. The CDR3 covers 17 residues. This PCR relied on a set of 60 Vbeta primers and 13 Jbeta primers. Using immunoSEQ multiplex PCR, the repertoire was profiled, and TCRdb retains in-frame clones only, with some absent. The repertoire holds about 180,000 clones, with 75% to 85% as singletons. The record originates from a study of cytomegalovirus exposure and HLA in healthy donors. Sequenced input: PBMCs. The TCR originated in a woman aged 25 to 45 in good health and CMV-seropositive. The rearrangement joins TRBV2 to TRBJ2-7; 8 positions match TRBD2. CDR3: CASTPGGSGIGSYEQYF. The DNA for the CDR3 is TGTGCCAGCACTCCCGGGGGTAGCGGGATCGGCTCCTACGAGCAGTACTTC.